This passage covers 11 T cell receptor beta chains from one sample sequenced in a study of blood T cell repertoires in COVID-19. TCRdb keeps only in-frame clones here, not all; method: immunoSEQ multiplex PCR. Seen here are approximately 140,000 clones, roughly four fifths observed once, and the top ten hold less than 15%. Sequences were obtained from peripheral blood. The receptors were sampled from a man older than 75 with acute or convalescent COVID-19.

The rearrangement joins TRBV6-5 to TRBJ1-3, with D tentatively TRBD1 (5 bases). V lost 3 bases and J 2 bases, leaving 11 bases between the germline ends. The CDR3 runs 15 residues. Germline assignment: CDR1 MNHEY and CDR2 SVGAGI. In DNA form, the CDR3 reads TGTGCCAGCAGTTATGATGTGGGGCCTGGAAACACCATATATTTT. Translating gives CASSYDVGPGNTIYF.

The chain combines TRBV21-1 with TRBJ2-3; the table names TRBD2, a call not compared with the DNA. TRBV21-1 is a pseudogene. The CDR3 spans 15 residues. This chain's CDR3 is CASRGGLVSADTQYF. The CDR3 nucleotides read TGTGCCAGCCGGGGGGGACTAGTGAGCGCAGATACGCAGTATTTT.

The chain couples TRBV14 to TRBJ2-1; D is perhaps TRBD1 (5 bases). Trimming left V 3 bases short and J 8 bases short, with 14 bases between. Germline values: CDR1 SGHDN, CDR2 FVKESK. The CDR3 covers 14 residues. The CDR3 DNA is TGTGCCAGCAGCCACCCCGTAGGGGCCCATGAGCAGTTCTTC. Its translation: CASSHPVGAHEQFF.

This chain joins TRBV30 and TRBJ1-1, with a possible D match to TRBD1 (5 bases). V lost 2 bases to trimming and J lost 5 bases, with 9 bases between them. The V gene's germline CDR1 is GTSNPN and CDR2 SVGIG (reference sequence). The CDR3 consists of 12 residues. The CDR3 reads CAWSYRLTEAFF. The CDR3 bases are TGTGCCTGGAGTTACAGGTTAACTGAAGCTTTCTTT.

This rearrangement joins TRBV11-2 to TRBJ1-1, with no clear D. Germline-derived CDR1 and CDR2 are SGHAT and FQNNGV. This CDR3 comprises 13 residues. V dropped 5 bases and J dropped 0 bases, with 7 bases sitting between them. CDR3 protein: CASSLRMNTEAFF. The CDR3 nucleotides read TGTGCCAGCAGCCTGAGGATGAACACTGAAGCTTTCTTT.

This sequence joins TRBV27 and TRBJ1-5; 8 nucleotides line up with TRBD1. CDR3 size: 18 residues. The V gene's germline CDR1 is MNHEY and CDR2 SMNVEV (reference sequence). Trimming cost V 4 bases and J 0 bases; bases outside gene matches: 11. The CDR3 nucleotides are TGTGCCAGCAGTTCGATCTCGACAGGGGCTTATAGCAATCAGCCCCAGCATTTT. Protein product: CASSSISTGAYSNQPQHF.

The V call is TRBV28, the J call TRBJ1-5, with D possibly TRBD1 on 6 matching bases. The CDR3 runs 14 residues. V was clipped by 2 bases and J by 9 bases, with 14 bases between them. The germline V gene has CDR1 MDHEN and CDR2 SYDVKM. CDR3 DNA sequence: TGTGCCAGCAGTTTAAGGGGGACGAGCGGGCCCCAGCATTTT. Its translation is CASSLRGTSGPQHF.

This clone was observed a handful of times. For the CDR3, the DNA is TGTGCCAGCAGCTTGGGAACTAGCGGGGCCCCTCCCGAGCAGTACTTC. Its protein product is CASSLGTSGAPPEQYF. This rearrangement joins TRBV5-8 to TRBJ2-7, with 10 bases lining up with TRBD2. The CDR3 spans 16 residues. Germline V CDR1 and CDR2: SGHTS, YDEGEE. V lost 0 bases and J lost 6; bases outside the gene matches: 9.

CDR3: CASKTQGQRGTGELFF. In nucleotides, the CDR3 is TGTGCCAGCAAGACACAGGGCCAGAGGGGCACCGGGGAGCTGTTTTTT. The rearrangement uses TRBV19 and TRBJ2-2, with a weak D call TRBD1 (6 bases). There are 16 residues in the CDR3. V shed 9 bases and J shed 4 bases, with 21 bases lying between them. CDR1 and CDR2 (germline): LNHDA, SQIVND (reference sequence).

This clone has just one count. The chain carries TRBV11-3 and TRBJ2-5, with 8 bases identical to TRBD1. J gave up 6 bases and V 4 bases, and 7 bases lay outside the gene matches. The CDR3 sequence is 14 residues long. Germline V gene data show CDR1 as SGHNT and CDR2 as YENEEA. The CDR3 region is CASSSYRDRQTQYF. CDR3 nucleotides: TGTGCCAGCAGCTCCTACCGGGACAGGCAGACCCAGTACTTC.

This rearrangement joins TRBV11-2 to TRBJ2-7; no firm D call. In germline, CDR1 is SGHAT, CDR2 FQNNGV. This CDR3 has 14 amino acids. Trimming removed 6 bases at V and 3 bases at J, with 15 bases between. The CDR3 DNA reads TGTGCCAGCAGGGATGACACCGGATTCTACGAGCAGTACTTC. Its translation is CASRDDTGFYEQYF.